Reported below is one T cell receptor (beta chain). This record comes from a study of blood T cell repertoires in COVID-19. In the authors' methods: By means of reference gene primer amplification, nucleated cell counts were estimated. The table came from immunoSEQ multiplex PCR; TCRdb's copy has only in-frame clones and leaves some out. The V and J calls and clone size were taken over from that table, and D and trimming were inferred from the DNA. The table has hundreds of thousands of clones, around 90% seen once. The sample consisted of PBMCs or T cells enriched from blood (not recorded which). This receptor was obtained from a woman aged 25 to 45 with acute COVID-19.

The CDR3 region has the DNA TGCGCCAGCAGCCAGCTACAGGGGAACTGGTGGGGCTACACCTTC. Translation gives CASSQLQGNWWGYTF. This chain links TRBV4-1 with TRBJ1-2; 7 nucleotides match TRBD1. J gave up 8 bases and V 3 bases, and 12 bases lay outside the gene matches. Germline CDR1 and CDR2: MGHRA and YSYEKL. The CDR3 is 15 amino acids.